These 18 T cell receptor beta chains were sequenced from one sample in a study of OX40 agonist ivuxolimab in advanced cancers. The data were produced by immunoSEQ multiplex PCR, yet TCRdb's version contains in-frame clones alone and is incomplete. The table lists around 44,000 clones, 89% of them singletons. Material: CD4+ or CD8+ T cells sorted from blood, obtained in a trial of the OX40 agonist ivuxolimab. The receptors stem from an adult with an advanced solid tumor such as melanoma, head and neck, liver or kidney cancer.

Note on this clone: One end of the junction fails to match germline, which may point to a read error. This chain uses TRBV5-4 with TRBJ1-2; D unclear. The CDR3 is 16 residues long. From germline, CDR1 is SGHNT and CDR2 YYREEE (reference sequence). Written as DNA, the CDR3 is TGTGCCAGCAGCTTGGCCGGTCCCGGTGCTAACTATGGCCACACCTTC. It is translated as CASSLAGPGANYGHTF. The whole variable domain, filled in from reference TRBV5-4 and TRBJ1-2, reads ETGVTQSPTHLIKTRGQQVTLRCSSQSGHNTVSWYQQALGQGPQFIFQYYREEENGRGNFPPRFSGLQFPNYSSELNVNALELDDSALYLCASSLAGPGANYGHTFGSGTRLTVV.

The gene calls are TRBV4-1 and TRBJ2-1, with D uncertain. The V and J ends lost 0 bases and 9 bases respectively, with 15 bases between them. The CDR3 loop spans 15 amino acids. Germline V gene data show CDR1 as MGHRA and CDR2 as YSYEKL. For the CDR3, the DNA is TGCGCCAGCAGCCAAGATCTCAGGCAGGCCGGTGAGCAGTTCTTC. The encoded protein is CASSQDLRQAGEQFF.

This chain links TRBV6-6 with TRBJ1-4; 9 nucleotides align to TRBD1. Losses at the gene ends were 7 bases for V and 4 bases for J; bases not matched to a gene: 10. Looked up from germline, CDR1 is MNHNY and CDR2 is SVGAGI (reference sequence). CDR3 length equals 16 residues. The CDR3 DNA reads TGTGCCAGCAACACGGACAGGGGAGGATATAATGAAAAACTGTTTTTT. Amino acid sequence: CASNTDRGGYNEKLFF.

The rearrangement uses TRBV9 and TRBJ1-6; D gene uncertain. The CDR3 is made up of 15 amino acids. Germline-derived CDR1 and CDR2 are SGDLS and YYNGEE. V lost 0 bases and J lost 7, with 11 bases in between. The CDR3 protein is CASSVGVRSNSPLHF. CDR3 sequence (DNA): TGTGCCAGCAGCGTAGGGGTTAGGAGCAATTCACCCCTCCACTTT.

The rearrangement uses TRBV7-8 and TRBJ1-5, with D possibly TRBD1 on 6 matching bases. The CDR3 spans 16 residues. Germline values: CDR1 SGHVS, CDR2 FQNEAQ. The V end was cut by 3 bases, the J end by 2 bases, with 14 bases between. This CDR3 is CASSFLRGQGNQPQHF. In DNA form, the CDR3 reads TGTGCCAGCAGCTTCCTCAGGGGTCAAGGCAATCAGCCCCAGCATTTT.

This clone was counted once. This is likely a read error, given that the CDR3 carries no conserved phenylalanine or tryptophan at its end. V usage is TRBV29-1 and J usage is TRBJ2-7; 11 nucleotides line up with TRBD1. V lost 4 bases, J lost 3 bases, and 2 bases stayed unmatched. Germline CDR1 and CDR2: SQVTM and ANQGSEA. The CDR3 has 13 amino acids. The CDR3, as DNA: TGCAGCGTTGGAGGGACAGGGGGCTACGAGCAGTACCTC. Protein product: CSVGGTGGYEQYL.

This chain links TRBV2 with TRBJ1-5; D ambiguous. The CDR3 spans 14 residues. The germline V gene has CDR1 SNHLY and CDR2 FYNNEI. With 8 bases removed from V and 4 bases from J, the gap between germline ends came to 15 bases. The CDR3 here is CASSLVWVNQPQHF. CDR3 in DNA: TGTGCCAGCTCATTAGTGTGGGTTAATCAGCCCCAGCATTTT. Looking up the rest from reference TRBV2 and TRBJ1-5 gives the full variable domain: EPEVTQTPSHQVTQMGQEVILRCVPISNHLYFYWYRQILGQKVEFLVSFYNNEISEKSEIFDDQFSVERPDGSNFTLKIRSTKLEDSAMYFCASSLVWVNQPQHFGDGTRLSIL.

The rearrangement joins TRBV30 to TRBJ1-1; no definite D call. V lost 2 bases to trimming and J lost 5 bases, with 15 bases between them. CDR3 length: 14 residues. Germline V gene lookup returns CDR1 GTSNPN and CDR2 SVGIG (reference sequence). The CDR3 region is CAWSPRALVTEAFF. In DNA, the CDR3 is TGTGCCTGGAGTCCCCGAGCTTTGGTAACTGAAGCTTTCTTT.

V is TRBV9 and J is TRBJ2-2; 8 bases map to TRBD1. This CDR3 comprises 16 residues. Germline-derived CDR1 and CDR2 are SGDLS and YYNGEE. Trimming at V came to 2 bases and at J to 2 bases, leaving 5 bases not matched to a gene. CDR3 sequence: CASSVRQGTNTGELFF. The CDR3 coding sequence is TGTGCCAGCAGCGTGAGACAGGGGACTAACACCGGGGAGCTGTTTTTT.

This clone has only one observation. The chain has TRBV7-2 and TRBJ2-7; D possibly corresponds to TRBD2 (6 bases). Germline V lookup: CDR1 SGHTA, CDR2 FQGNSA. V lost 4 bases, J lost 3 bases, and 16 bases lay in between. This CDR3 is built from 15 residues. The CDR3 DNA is TGTGCCAGCAGCTCCCTCGGGACTCTAAGCTACGAGCAGTACTTC. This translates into CASSSLGTLSYEQYF.

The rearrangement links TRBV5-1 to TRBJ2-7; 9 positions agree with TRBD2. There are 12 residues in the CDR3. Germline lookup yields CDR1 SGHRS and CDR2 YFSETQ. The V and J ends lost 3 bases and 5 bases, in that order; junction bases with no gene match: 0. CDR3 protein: CASSSSGDEQYF. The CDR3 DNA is TGCGCCAGCAGCTCTAGCGGGGACGAGCAGTACTTC.

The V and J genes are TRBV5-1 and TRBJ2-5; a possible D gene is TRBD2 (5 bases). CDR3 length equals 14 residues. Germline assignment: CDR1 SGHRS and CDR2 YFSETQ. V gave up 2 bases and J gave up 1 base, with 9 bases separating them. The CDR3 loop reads CASSLMGSQETQYF. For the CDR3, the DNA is TGCGCCAGCAGCTTAATGGGGAGCCAAGAGACCCAGTACTTC.

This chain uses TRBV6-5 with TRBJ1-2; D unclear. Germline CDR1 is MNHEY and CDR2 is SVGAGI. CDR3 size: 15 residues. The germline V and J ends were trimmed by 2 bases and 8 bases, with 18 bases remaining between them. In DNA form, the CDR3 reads TGTGCCAGCAGTTACCAGGACGGAAGAACTATGGGCTACACCTTC. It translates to CASSYQDGRTMGYTF.

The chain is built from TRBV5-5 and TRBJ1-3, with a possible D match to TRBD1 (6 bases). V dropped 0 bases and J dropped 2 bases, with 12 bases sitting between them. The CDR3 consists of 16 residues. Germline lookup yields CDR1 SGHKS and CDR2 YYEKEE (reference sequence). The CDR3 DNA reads TGTGCCAGCAGCTTGGGTGCGGGGGCGACTGGAAACACCATATATTTT. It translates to CASSLGAGATGNTIYF. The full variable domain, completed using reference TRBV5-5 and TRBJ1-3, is DAGVTQSPTHLIKTRGQQVTLRCSPISGHKSVSWYQQVLGQGPQFIFQYYEKEERGRGNFPDRFSARQFPNYSSELNVNALLLGDSALYLCASSLGAGATGNTIYFGEGSWLTVV.

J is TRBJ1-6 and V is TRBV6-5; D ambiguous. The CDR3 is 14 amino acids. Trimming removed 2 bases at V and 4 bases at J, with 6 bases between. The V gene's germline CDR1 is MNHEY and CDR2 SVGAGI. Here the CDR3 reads CASSYSFYNSPLHF. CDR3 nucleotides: TGTGCCAGCAGTTACAGTTTTTATAATTCACCCCTCCACTTT.

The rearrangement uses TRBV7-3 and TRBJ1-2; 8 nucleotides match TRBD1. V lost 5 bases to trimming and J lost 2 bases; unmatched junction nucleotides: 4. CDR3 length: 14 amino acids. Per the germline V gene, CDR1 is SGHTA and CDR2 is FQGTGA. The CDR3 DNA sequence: TGTGCCAGCAGCCCCGGACAGGGCAACTATGGCTACACCTTC. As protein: CASSPGQGNYGYTF.

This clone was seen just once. The CDR3 sequence: CASSSGGTSPLHF. The CDR3 DNA reads TGTGCCAGTAGTAGCGGGGGGACGTCACCCCTCCACTTT. The chain recombines TRBV19 with TRBJ1-6; a weak D match, TRBD1 (5 bases). This CDR3 spans 13 amino acids. V was trimmed by 4 bases and J by 10 bases, leaving 11 bases between them. CDR1 and CDR2 (germline): LNHDA, SQIVND (reference sequence).

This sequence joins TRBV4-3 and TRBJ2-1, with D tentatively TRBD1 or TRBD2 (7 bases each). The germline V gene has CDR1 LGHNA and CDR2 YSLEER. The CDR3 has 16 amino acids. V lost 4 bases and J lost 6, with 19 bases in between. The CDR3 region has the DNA TGCGCCAGCAGCCCTATCTCAGGGGGGGGGAGCAATGAGCAGTTCTTC. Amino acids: CASSPISGGGSNEQFF.